This TCR beta chain was observed in a study of molecular identifiers for immune sequencing clone quantification. Study-wide background: In replicates, RNA from roughly 21,000 or 96,000 naive CD8 cells was split five ways, four sequenced. Study results and caveats: Clones above 20 RNA copies held over 98% of effector molecules, under 1% in naive cells.

CDR1 is MNHEY and CDR2 is SVGEGT in the germline V gene. Trimming cost V 6 bases and J 5 bases, with 23 bases left between them. CDR3 length: 17 residues. In the sort, naive CD8 T cells were defined as CD8+CD4-CCR7+CD45RA+. TCRdb processed the PCR reads anew with MiXCR; each CDR3 protein has one entry. The sample has about 640,000 distinct CDR3 sequences; just under 20% are singletons. There are many counts of this clonotype. The antigen remains undetermined. This rearrangement joins TRBV6-2 or TRBV6-3 to TRBJ1-5, with a tentative D call TRBD1 (6 bases). Material for sequencing was naive CD8+ T cells from blood, with Jurkat cell RNA spiked in. As to subset: FACS-sorted CD8+CD4-CCR7+CD45RA+ naive T cells. The clonotype comes from a human donor in good health. Some libraries in this study had Jurkat cell RNA spiked in. CDR3 protein: CASRTYGITGTDQPQHF. The CDR3 DNA is TGTGCCAGCAGGACGTATGGGATTACAGGGACCGATCAGCCCCAGCATTTT.